Listed below are T cell receptor beta chains from one sample, sequenced in a study of shared clonotypes between healthy human individuals. Using immunoSEQ multiplex PCR, the repertoire was profiled, and TCRdb retains in-frame clones only, with some absent. The sample carries fewer than 1.4 million clones, approximately 80% recorded once. The specimen was memory CD4+ T cells from PBMCs. The receptors were sampled from a man younger than 30 in good health. Some clones in this sample may be carry-over from other donors' samples. The CDR3 runs from the conserved cysteine through the conserved F or W. The D gene is left open where the match is weak. Size values are once, few and many counts, or a class for expanded clones, and some rows have none.

length	J	D	V	size	CDR3	DNA
12	TRBJ2-5	-	TRBV2	-	CASSEARGTQYF	TGTGCCAGCAGTGAAGCGCGGGGGACCCAGTACTTC
18	TRBJ2-5	-	TRBV14	-	CASSPGNRGHKGGETQYF	TGTGCCAGCAGCCCCGGGAACCGCGGGCACAAGGGGGGCGAGACCCAGTACTTC
14	TRBJ1-4	-	TRBV19	-	CANPGQDRSEKLFF	TGTGCCAATCCGGGGCAGGACAGATCGGAAAAACTGTTTTTT
14	TRBJ1-2	-	TRBV4-1	-	CASSQGRANYGYTF	TGCGCCAGCAGCCAAGGACGGGCGAACTATGGCTACACCTTC
12	TRBJ2-7	-	TRBV11-1	-	CASSLVGYEQYF	TGTGCCAGCAGCTTAGTCGGCTACGAGCAGTACTTC
13	TRBJ1-1	-	TRBV30	-	CAWTETPRGEAFF	TGTGCCTGGACTGAAACCCCTAGAGGGGAAGCTTTCTTT
14	TRBJ1-1	-	TRBV5-8	-	CASSLEVGTTEAFF	TGTGCCAGCAGCTTGGAGGTGGGGACCACTGAAGCTTTCTTT
14	TRBJ1-2	-	TRBV2	-	CASSEIRTLFGYTF	TGTGCCAGCAGTGAGATTAGGACATTGTTCGGCTACACCTTC
15	TRBJ1-3	-	TRBV25-1	-	CASSLGGGSRNTIYF	TGTGCCAGCAGTTTGGGGGGGGGTAGTAGAAACACCATATATTTT
12	TRBJ2-5	-	TRBV18	-	CASSRYQETQYF	TGTGCCAGCTCACGATACCAAGAGACCCAGTACTTC
16	TRBJ1-2	-	TRBV14	many	CASSPLIGYSTYGYTF	TGTGCCAGCAGCCCGTTAATCGGGTACAGTACCTATGGCTACACCTTC
15	TRBJ2-6	-	TRBV14	-	CASSPGHSGANVLTF	TGTGCCAGCAGCCCGGGACACTCTGGGGCCAACGTCCTGACTTTC
18	TRBJ2-1	TRBD2	TRBV6-4	few	CASSSTSGRGAKYNEQFF	TGTGCCAGCTCGTCGACTAGCGGGAGAGGGGCGAAATACAATGAGCAGTTCTTC
13	TRBJ2-3	TRBD1	TRBV18	-	CASQTGSTDTQYF	TGTGCCAGCCAGACAGGGAGTACAGATACGCAGTATTTT
13	TRBJ1-1	-	TRBV28	-	CASIGVMGTEAFF	TGTGCCAGCATAGGGGTTATGGGCACTGAAGCTTTCTTT
13	TRBJ2-3	-	TRBV5-1	once	CASKGGNGDTQYF	TGCGCCAGCAAGGGCGGGAACGGAGATACGCAGTATTTT
15	TRBJ2-3	-	TRBV5-1	once	CASSLPGSGTDTQYF	TGCGCCAGCAGCTTGCCAGGGTCGGGTACAGATACGCAGTATTTT
16	TRBJ2-2	-	TRBV28	-	CASSLEAGGARGELFF	TGTGCCAGCAGTCTCGAGGCCGGGGGCGCTCGCGGGGAGCTGTTTTTT
14	TRBJ1-1	-	TRBV6-5	-	CASRFEGTNTEAFF	TGTGCCAGCAGATTCGAGGGGACGAACACTGAAGCTTTCTTT
14	TRBJ2-1	TRBD1	TRBV7-2	once	CASSFQGAESEQFF	TGTGCCAGCAGCTTCCAGGGGGCTGAGTCTGAGCAGTTCTTC
16	TRBJ1-1	TRBD1	TRBV19	-	CASSISPGQGMTEAFF	TGTGCCAGTAGTATATCCCCGGGACAGGGGATGACTGAAGCTTTCTTT
13	TRBJ2-1	TRBD1	TRBV25-1	-	CASQRDSYNEQFF	TGTGCCAGCCAACGGGACAGCTATAATGAGCAGTTCTTC
15	TRBJ2-1	-	TRBV7-6	-	CASSLFQVSYNEQFF	TGTGCCAGCAGCTTATTTCAGGTTTCATACAATGAGCAGTTCTTC
19	TRBJ2-3	TRBD2	TRBV13	-	CASSSQETSGQTSTDTQYF	TGTGCCAGCAGCTCCCAGGAGACTAGCGGACAGACTAGCACAGATACGCAGTATTTT
14	TRBJ2-1	TRBD1	TRBV7-9	-	CASSSGQGYNEQFF	TGTGCCAGCAGCAGCGGACAGGGGTACAATGAGCAGTTCTTC
14	TRBJ2-3	-	TRBV7-2	-	CASRNRGSTDTQYF	TGTGCCAGCAGGAATAGAGGGAGCACAGATACGCAGTATTTT
10	TRBJ2-1	-	TRBV2	-	CASSENEQFF	TGTGCCAGCAGTGAGAATGAGCAGTTCTTC
14	TRBJ2-1	TRBD1	TRBV7-3	-	CASSFGTGVNEQFF	TGTGCCAGCAGCTTTGGGACAGGGGTCAATGAGCAGTTCTTC
18	TRBJ2-3	-	TRBV9	-	CASSRRPGGVAGTDTQYF	TGTGCCAGCAGCCGACGACCCGGTGGGGTAGCGGGCACAGATACGCAGTATTTT
14	TRBJ2-7	-	TRBV30	-	CACQGRRNLYEQYF	TGTGCCTGTCAGGGCAGGCGGAATCTCTACGAGCAGTACTTC